The next 25 T cell receptor beta chains were all read from a single sample in a study of blood T cell repertoires in COVID-19. Profiling relied on immunoSEQ multiplex PCR, and the TCRdb table lists in-frame clones only, not all of them. The top ten hold roughly 0.84% of the sample, which has hundreds of thousands of clones, 85% to 90% seen once. The sequenced sample consisted of peripheral blood. The receptors were sampled from a man between 18 and 35 years old with COVID-19, enrolled during active disease.

This clone was counted once. The chain uses TRBV2 and TRBJ1-5; 9 nucleotides align to TRBD1. Germline trimming cut 8 bases from V and 8 bases from J; bases unmatched to any gene: 7. The CDR3 covers 13 residues. Germline CDR1 is SNHLY and CDR2 is FYNNEI. The CDR3 nucleotides are TGTGCCAGCGGGGGGGACAGGGTTGAGCCCCAGCATTTT. Protein: CASGGDRVEPQHF. The variable domain in full, completed from reference TRBV2 and TRBJ1-5, reads EPEVTQTPSHQVTQMGQEVILRCVPISNHLYFYWYRQILGQKVEFLVSFYNNEISEKSEIFDDQFSVERPDGSNFTLKIRSTKLEDSAMYFCASGGDRVEPQHFGDGTRLSIL.

The chain carries TRBV27 and TRBJ1-2; D is perhaps TRBD1 (6 bases). The germline V and J ends were trimmed by 1 base and 3 bases, with 18 bases remaining between them. The CDR3 is made up of 17 amino acids. The germline CDR1 and CDR2 sequences are MNHEY and SMNVEV (reference sequence). The chain's CDR3 is CASSLLGRGRGDYGYTF. CDR3 bases: TGTGCCAGCAGTTTATTAGGGCGTGGCAGGGGAGACTATGGCTACACCTTC.

This chain's CDR3 is CASSLVLAVADTQYF. CDR3 DNA sequence: TGTGCCAGCAGCTTGGTACTAGCGGTTGCAGATACGCAGTATTTT. The chain combines TRBV5-6 with TRBJ2-3; TRBD2 matches at 8 bases. V gave up 0 bases and J gave up 4 bases; unmatched junction bases: 4. The CDR3 contains 15 residues. Germline V gene lookup returns CDR1 SGHDT and CDR2 YYEEEE.

The V and J genes are TRBV27 and TRBJ2-5, with a weak D call TRBD1 (5 bases). Per the germline V gene, CDR1 is MNHEY and CDR2 is SMNVEV (reference sequence). V was clipped by 1 base and J by 4 bases, with 10 bases between them. The CDR3 totals 14 residues. The CDR3 reads CASSLWGSSETQYF. The CDR3 DNA reads TGTGCCAGCAGTTTATGGGGCAGTTCAGAGACCCAGTACTTC.

This clone was seen more than once but under ten times. V is TRBV6-1 and J is TRBJ2-3, with D unclear. Germline values: CDR1 MNHNS, CDR2 SASEGT. CDR3 length: 15 amino acids. Trimming stripped 3 bases from V and 2 bases from J, with 12 bases between. The CDR3 coding sequence is TGTGCCAGCAGTGACCGGGTGGGTTTCACAGATACGCAGTATTTT. The encoded protein is CASSDRVGFTDTQYF.

The V gene is TRBV5-4, the J gene TRBJ2-2; tentative D call: TRBD1 (6 bases). The length of the CDR3 is 14 residues. V lost 0 bases to trimming and J lost 4 bases, with 7 bases between them. Per the germline V gene, CDR1 is SGHNT and CDR2 is YYREEE (reference sequence). CDR3 protein: CASSLDRVTGELFF. The CDR3 DNA reads TGTGCCAGCAGCTTGGACAGGGTCACCGGGGAGCTGTTTTTT. The variable domain in full, with the rest retrieved from reference TRBV5-4 and TRBJ2-2, is ETGVTQSPTHLIKTRGQQVTLRCSSQSGHNTVSWYQQALGQGPQFIFQYYREEENGRGNFPPRFSGLQFPNYSSELNVNALELDDSALYLCASSLDRVTGELFFGEGSRLTVL.

This clone was counted once. V and J are TRBV12-2 and TRBJ2-3; TRBD2 is the table's D call, not checked against the DNA. TRBV12-2 is marked as a pseudogene. The CDR3 consists of 16 residues. Here the CDR3 reads CASRSGTSGAADTQYF. CDR3 DNA: TGTGCAAGTCGCTCTGGGACTAGCGGGGCCGCAGATACGCAGTATTTT.

This chain joins TRBV19 and TRBJ2-1; 7 bases align to TRBD1. Germline V lookup: CDR1 LNHDA, CDR2 SQIVND (reference sequence). The length of the CDR3 is 16 residues. V shed 5 bases and J 1 base; nucleotides not matched to a gene: 8. The CDR3 here is CASSYSTGVSYNEQFF. The CDR3 nucleotides are TGTGCCAGTAGTTATTCAACAGGGGTGTCCTACAATGAGCAGTTCTTC.

This chain uses TRBV5-1 with TRBJ2-6, with TRBD1 identical over 9 bases. The CDR3 sequence is 17 residues long. The germline V gene encodes CDR1 SGHRS and CDR2 YFSETQ. V was pared by 3 bases and J by 0 bases, with 4 bases of the junction left unmatched. The CDR3 loop reads CASSYGQGPSGANVLTF. In DNA form, the CDR3 reads TGCGCCAGCAGCTACGGACAGGGGCCCTCTGGGGCCAACGTCCTGACTTTC. Full variable domain (outside the CDR3, taken from reference TRBV5-1 and TRBJ2-6): KAGVTQTPRYLIKTRGQQVTLSCSPISGHRSVSWYQQTPGQGLQFLFEYFSETQRNKGNFPGRFSGRQFSNSRSEMNVSTLELGDSALYLCASSYGQGPSGANVLTFGAGSRLTVL.

The chain employs TRBV6-1 and TRBJ1-4, with TRBD1 matching over 9 bases. The CDR3 is 15 amino acids. V trimming: 3 bases; J trimming: 6 bases; junction bases outside the gene matches: 5. Germline lookup yields CDR1 MNHNS and CDR2 SASEGT. The CDR3 region has the DNA TGTGCCAGCAGTGAGCCGGGACAGGGAGATGAAAAACTGTTTTTT. This encodes CASSEPGQGDEKLFF.

The chain has TRBV19 and TRBJ2-2, with a weak D call TRBD1 (5 bases). The V gene lost 1 base and the J gene lost 8 bases, with 17 bases spanning the gap. The CDR3 has 16 residues. Germline V gene lookup returns CDR1 LNHDA and CDR2 SQIVND (reference sequence). The CDR3 region is CASSIARTPGEGELFF. In nucleotides, the CDR3 is TGTGCCAGTAGTATAGCTAGGACACCAGGAGAGGGGGAGCTGTTTTTT.

The chain is built from TRBV5-1 and TRBJ2-7; TRBD2 matches at 10 bases. Trimming removed 0 bases from V and 4 bases from J; junction bases left unmatched: 4. Germline loops: CDR1 SGHRS, CDR2 YFSETQ. The CDR3 has 15 residues. The CDR3 spells CASSLASGRGYEQYF. DNA for the CDR3: TGCGCCAGCAGCTTGGCTAGCGGGAGAGGATACGAGCAGTACTTC.

The rearrangement links TRBV20-1 to TRBJ1-1; possible D gene TRBD1, 5 bases. CDR3 length: 12 amino acids. V lost 3 bases and J lost 6, with 11 bases in between. The germline gives CDR1 DFQATT, CDR2 SNEGSKA (reference sequence). The CDR3 spells CSASQGGSEAFF. The CDR3 coding sequence is TGCAGTGCTAGTCAGGGTGGCTCTGAAGCTTTCTTT.

This clone was seen once. The chain couples TRBV7-8 to TRBJ2-7; D might be TRBD2 (5 bases). Deletions cut 3 bases from V and 1 base from J, with 13 bases between. This CDR3 is built from 15 residues. From germline, CDR1 is SGHVS and CDR2 FQNEAQ. CDR3 nucleotide sequence: TGTGCCAGCAGCTTCGGACTGGGGAGATCCTACGAGCAGTACTTC. This codes for CASSFGLGRSYEQYF.

The rearrangement uses TRBV2 and TRBJ1-2; 8 bases line up with TRBD1. The CDR3 runs to 16 residues. Germline CDR1 and CDR2: SNHLY and FYNNEI. Trimming at V came to 3 bases and at J to 5 bases, leaving 11 bases not matched to a gene. The CDR3, as DNA: TGTGCCAGCAGTGAGCCCACAGGGGGGGTCCCTTATGGCTACACCTTC. Translation gives CASSEPTGGVPYGYTF.

The rearrangement links TRBV2 to TRBJ1-2; 7 bases align to TRBD1. With 0 bases clipped from V and 5 bases from J, the junction kept 6 bases outside the gene matches. The CDR3 sequence is 15 residues long. CDR1 SNHLY and CDR2 FYNNEI come from the germline V gene. CDR3 in amino acids: CASSEAGTALYGYTF. The CDR3 nucleotides are TGTGCCAGCAGTGAAGCGGGGACAGCCCTTTATGGCTACACCTTC.

The rearrangement uses TRBV3-1 (or the pseudogene TRBV3-2) and TRBJ2-5; 11 bases are a match to TRBD2. Unmatched junction bases numbered 11, after V lost 2 bases and J lost 3 bases. This CDR3 is 18 amino acids long. Per the germline V gene, CDR1 is LGHDT and CDR2 is YNNKEL (reference sequence). The CDR3 reads CASSQYTGTSGAKETQYF. As DNA, the CDR3 is TGTGCCAGCAGCCAATACACTGGGACTAGCGGAGCTAAAGAGACCCAGTACTTC.

The rearrangement uses TRBV2 and TRBJ2-1, with D possibly TRBD2 on 5 matching bases. V shed 5 bases and J shed 2 bases, with 10 bases lying between them. CDR1 SNHLY and CDR2 FYNNEI come from the germline V gene. The CDR3 runs 14 residues. CDR3 in DNA: TGTGCCAGCAGTTTATACGGGGCCTACAATGAGCAGTTCTTC. Protein: CASSLYGAYNEQFF.

In DNA, the CDR3 is TGCGCCAGCAGCTTGGTTACAGAAGAGACCCAGTACTTC. It yields the protein CASSLVTEETQYF. The rearrangement joins TRBV5-1 to TRBJ2-5; D remains ambiguous. The CDR3 consists of 13 residues. Germline V gives CDR1 SGHRS, CDR2 YFSETQ. V was pared by 0 bases and J by 3 bases, with 6 bases between.

This clone has a single count. The chain uses TRBV2 and TRBJ2-7; maybe TRBD1 (6 bases). V gave up 7 bases and J gave up 0 bases, with 16 bases separating them. The CDR3 contains 15 residues. Germline values: CDR1 SNHLY, CDR2 FYNNEI. The DNA of the CDR3 is TGTGCCAGCAATCCAGGGACATTGAGCTCCTACGAGCAGTACTTC. It yields the protein CASNPGTLSSYEQYF.

This clone occurred once. V and J are TRBV29-1 and TRBJ2-3, with TRBD2 matching over 10 bases. V was clipped by 2 bases and J by 3 bases; unmatched bases: 8. The CDR3 totals 16 residues. Germline CDR1 and CDR2: SQVTM and ANQGSEA. Here the CDR3 reads CSVERISGGLTDTQYF. CDR3 nucleotide sequence: TGCAGCGTTGAAAGGATTAGCGGGGGGCTAACAGATACGCAGTATTTT.

This sequence joins TRBV7-9 and TRBJ2-3, with TRBD1 as a possible D gene (6 bases). Germline V gene lookup returns CDR1 SEHNR and CDR2 FQNEAQ (reference sequence). The CDR3 runs to 13 residues. Trimming pared 3 bases from V and 4 bases from J, leaving 8 bases between. The CDR3 loop reads CASSFTGPDTQYF. As DNA, the CDR3 is TGTGCCAGCAGCTTTACAGGGCCAGATACGCAGTATTTT.

This chain joins TRBV7-2 and TRBJ2-1; TRBD2 aligns across 9 bases. CDR1 and CDR2 from the germline V gene are SGHTA and FQGNSA. The CDR3 is 15 amino acids. Unmatched junction bases numbered 1, after V lost 0 bases and J lost 4 bases. For the CDR3, the DNA is TGTGCCAGCAGCTTAGCGAGCGGGAGGTACAATGAGCAGTTCTTC. Encoded protein: CASSLASGRYNEQFF.

This chain uses TRBV6-5 with TRBJ2-3; TRBD2 matches at 10 bases. Looked up from germline, CDR1 is MNHEY and CDR2 is SVGAGI. The length of the CDR3 is 14 residues. V shed 6 bases, J shed 5 bases, and the junction held 5 bases outside the gene matches. The CDR3: CASSLLAGLDTQYF. CDR3 nucleotides: TGTGCCAGCAGCTTACTAGCGGGACTAGATACGCAGTATTTT.

J is TRBJ1-2 and V is TRBV19; 8 nucleotides line up with TRBD1. V gave up 2 bases and J gave up 2 bases; unmatched junction bases: 4. There are 15 residues in the CDR3. CDR1 and CDR2 from the germline V gene are LNHDA and SQIVND (reference sequence). The CDR3 nucleotides are TGTGCCAGTAGTATAACTGGACAGGGAAACTATGGCTACACCTTC. Encoded protein: CASSITGQGNYGYTF.